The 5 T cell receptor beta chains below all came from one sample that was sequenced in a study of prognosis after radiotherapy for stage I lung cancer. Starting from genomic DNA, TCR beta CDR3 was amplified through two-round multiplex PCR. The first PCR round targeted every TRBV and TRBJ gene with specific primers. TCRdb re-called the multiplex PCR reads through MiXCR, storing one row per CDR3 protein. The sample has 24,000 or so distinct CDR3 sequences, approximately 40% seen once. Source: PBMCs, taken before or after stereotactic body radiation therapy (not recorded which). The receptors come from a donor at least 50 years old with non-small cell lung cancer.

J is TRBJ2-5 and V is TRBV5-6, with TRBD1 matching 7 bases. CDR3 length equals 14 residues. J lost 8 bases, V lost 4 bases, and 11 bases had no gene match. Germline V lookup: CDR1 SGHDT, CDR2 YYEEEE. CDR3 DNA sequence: TGTGCCAGCAGCCCAGGACAGGTGAAATATACCCAGTACTTC. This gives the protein CASSPGQVKYTQYF.

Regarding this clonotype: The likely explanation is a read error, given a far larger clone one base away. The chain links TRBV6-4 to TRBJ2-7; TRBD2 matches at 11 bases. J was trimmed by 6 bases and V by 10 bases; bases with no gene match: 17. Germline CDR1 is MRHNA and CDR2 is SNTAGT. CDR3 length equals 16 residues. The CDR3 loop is CAIIRGQTSGSLEQYF. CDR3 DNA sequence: TGTGCCATCATACGTGGTCAAACTAGCGGGAGTCTCGAGCAGTACTTC.

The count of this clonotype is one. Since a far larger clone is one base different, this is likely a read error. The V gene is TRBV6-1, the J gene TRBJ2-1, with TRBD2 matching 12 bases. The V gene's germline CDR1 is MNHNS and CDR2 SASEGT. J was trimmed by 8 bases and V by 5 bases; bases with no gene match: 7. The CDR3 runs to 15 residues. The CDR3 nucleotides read TGTGCCAGCAGTTCGACTAGCGGGAGCCACGATGAGCAGTTCTTC. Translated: CASSSTSGSHDEQFF.

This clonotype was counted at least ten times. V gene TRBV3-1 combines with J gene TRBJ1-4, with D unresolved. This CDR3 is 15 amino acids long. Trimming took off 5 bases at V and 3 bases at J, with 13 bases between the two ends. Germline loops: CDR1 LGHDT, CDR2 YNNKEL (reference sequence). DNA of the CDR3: TGTGCCAGCAGCATACCTCGGGGTTCTAATGAAAAACTGTTTTTT. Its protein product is CASSIPRGSNEKLFF.

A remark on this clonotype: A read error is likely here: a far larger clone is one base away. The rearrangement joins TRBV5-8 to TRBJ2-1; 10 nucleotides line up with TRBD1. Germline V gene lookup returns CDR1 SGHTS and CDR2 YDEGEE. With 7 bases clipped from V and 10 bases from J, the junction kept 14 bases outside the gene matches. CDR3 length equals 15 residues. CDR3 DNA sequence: TGTGCCAGCCTTTCACGGGACAGGGGACCCTACGAGCAGTTCTTC. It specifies CASLSRDRGPYEQFF.